The 24 T cell receptor beta chains listed next were all sequenced from one sample in a study of T cell responses to AZD1222 COVID-19 vaccine. Here immunoSEQ multiplex PCR was the method, and the copy in TCRdb shows in-frame clones only, minus some. Altogether more than 80,000 clones are present, 80% to 95% being singletons, with the ten largest covering around 28%. Source: peripheral blood, taken 28 days after the second AZD1222 dose. The receptors were gathered from an adult who received the AZD1222 COVID-19 vaccine.

The chain links TRBV28 to TRBJ2-7; possible D gene TRBD1, 5 bases. V was trimmed by 2 bases and J by 6 bases, leaving 14 bases between them. The CDR3 loop spans 14 amino acids. Germline lookup yields CDR1 MDHEN and CDR2 SYDVKM. The CDR3 DNA sequence: TGTGCCAGCAGTTTAGGCCAGGGCTCAGGCGAGCAGTACTTC. This sequence encodes CASSLGQGSGEQYF.

V and J are TRBV6-5 and TRBJ2-7; TRBD2 matches at 8 bases. The CDR3 is 16 amino acids. Trimming removed 4 bases from V and 3 bases from J; junction bases left unmatched: 11. Per the germline V gene, CDR1 is MNHEY and CDR2 is SVGAGI. The CDR3: CASSSLSGRGGYEQYF. The CDR3 region has the DNA TGTGCCAGCAGTTCCCTCAGCGGGAGAGGGGGCTACGAGCAGTACTTC.

The chain has TRBV3-1 (or the pseudogene TRBV3-2) and TRBJ1-6, with D possibly matching TRBD1 (5 bases). The CDR3 has 15 amino acids. CDR1 is LGHDT and CDR2 is YNNKEL in the germline V gene (reference sequence). Deletions cut 0 bases from V and 6 bases from J, with 9 bases between. In DNA, the CDR3 is TGTGCCAGCAGCCAAGAGACAGCCGCTAATTCACCCCTCCACTTT. This encodes CASSQETAANSPLHF.

The gene calls are TRBV3-1 (or the pseudogene TRBV3-2) and TRBJ2-6, with D uncertain. V was cut by 4 bases and J by 4 bases, with 11 bases left in between. The CDR3 runs to 15 residues. Germline V gene lookup returns CDR1 LGHDT and CDR2 YNNKEL (reference sequence). The DNA of the CDR3 is TGTGCCAGCAGCCCCTTTAGAAGCGGGGCCAACGTCCTGACTTTC. Residues: CASSPFRSGANVLTF.

The gene calls are TRBV7-2 and TRBJ2-7; 10 bases fit TRBD2. V trimming: 2 bases; J trimming: 3 bases; junction bases outside the gene matches: 7. Germline V gene data show CDR1 as SGHTA and CDR2 as FQGNSA. CDR3 size: 16 residues. CDR3 DNA sequence: TGTGCCAGCAGCTTATGGGCTAGCGGGAGTTTCTACGAGCAGTACTTC. The encoded protein is CASSLWASGSFYEQYF. Looking up the rest from reference TRBV7-2 and TRBJ2-7 gives the full variable domain: GAGVSQSPSNKVTEKGKDVELRCDPISGHTALYWYRQSLGQGLEFLIYFQGNSAPDKSGLPSDRFSAERTGGSVSTLTIQRTQQEDSAVYLCASSLWASGSFYEQYFGPGTRLTVT.

The chain recombines TRBV30 with TRBJ1-1, with 7 bases identical to TRBD1. CDR3 length: 16 amino acids. Trimming cost V 2 bases and J 1 base; bases outside gene matches: 10. CDR1 is GTSNPN, CDR2 SVGIG, per germline (reference sequence). Here the CDR3 DNA reads TGTGCCTGGAGTACATACTCCCGGGACAGGAACACTGAAGCTTTCTTT. This translates into CAWSTYSRDRNTEAFF.

This chain connects TRBV15 to TRBJ1-5; maybe TRBD1 (5 bases). CDR3 size: 15 residues. With 0 bases removed from V and 5 bases from J, the gap between germline ends came to 11 bases. The germline gives CDR1 LNHNV, CDR2 YYDKDF (reference sequence). DNA of the CDR3: TGTGCCACCAGCAGAGATGGAGGGGTTCATCAGCCCCAGCATTTT. Protein: CATSRDGGVHQPQHF. Using reference TRBV15 and TRBJ1-5 for the parts outside the CDR3, the full variable domain is DAMVIQNPRYQVTQFGKPVTLSCSQTLNHNVMYWYQQKSSQAPKLLFHYYDKDFNNEADTPDNFQSRRPNTSFCFLDIRSPGLGDTAMYLCATSRDGGVHQPQHFGDGTRLSIL.

The gene calls are TRBV19 and TRBJ1-5, with D hard to call. Germline CDR1 and CDR2: LNHDA and SQIVND (reference sequence). The CDR3 has 13 residues. Trimming took off 3 bases at V and 5 bases at J, with 8 bases between the two ends. CDR3: CASSIKRDQPQHF. The CDR3, as DNA: TGTGCCAGTAGTATTAAAAGGGATCAGCCCCAGCATTTT.

The chain recombines TRBV3-1 (or the pseudogene TRBV3-2) with TRBJ2-1; D possibly corresponds to TRBD1 (5 bases). Germline CDR1 LGHDT, CDR2 YNNKEL (reference sequence). The CDR3 loop spans 12 amino acids. V was cut by 6 bases and J by 8 bases, with 11 bases left in between. For the CDR3, the DNA is TGTGCCAGCAGTCCGCTAGGGGATGAGCAGTTCTTC. This sequence encodes CASSPLGDEQFF.

The chain uses TRBV10-3 and TRBJ2-7; maybe TRBD2 (6 bases). The CDR3 is 15 amino acids. CDR1 is ENHRY and CDR2 is SYGVKD in the germline V gene. The V and J ends lost 10 bases and 0 bases respectively, with 19 bases between them. CDR3 sequence: CATEEGTYNSYEQYF. As DNA, the CDR3 is TGTGCCACGGAGGAGGGGACTTACAACTCCTACGAGCAGTACTTC.

The chain combines TRBV7-9 with TRBJ1-5; 7 bases fit TRBD1. The CDR3 is made up of 15 amino acids. The ends lost 5 bases at V and 6 bases at J; junction bases unmatched: 10. From germline, CDR1 is SEHNR and CDR2 FQNEAQ (reference sequence). The chain's CDR3 is CASSIGLAGGQPQHF. DNA of the CDR3: TGTGCCAGCAGCATCGGATTGGCAGGGGGTCAGCCCCAGCATTTT.

V gene TRBV19 combines with J gene TRBJ1-1; TRBD1 matches 9 bases. CDR1 and CDR2 from the germline V gene are LNHDA and SQIVND (reference sequence). The V and J ends lost 9 bases and 0 bases, in that order; junction bases with no gene match: 8. CDR3 length: 15 amino acids. This chain's CDR3 is CASRSGTGLNTEAFF. CDR3 bases: TGTGCCAGCAGATCCGGGACAGGGTTGAACACTGAAGCTTTCTTT.

The chain employs TRBV11-2 and TRBJ2-1; 8 nucleotides agree with TRBD1. V was clipped by 0 bases and J by 2 bases; unmatched bases: 0. The CDR3 has 15 residues. Germline loops: CDR1 SGHAT, CDR2 FQNNGV. Here the CDR3 DNA reads TGTGCCAGCAGCTTAGAGACAGGGGCCTACAATGAGCAGTTCTTC. This sequence encodes CASSLETGAYNEQFF.

In DNA, the CDR3 is TGTGCCAGCAGCCAATATAGCCCCTTAGGACAAGCAGGAGCTTTCTTT. Residues: CASSQYSPLGQAGAFF. This chain connects TRBV14 to TRBJ1-1; the D gene is possibly TRBD1 (5 bases). Trimming shortened V by 2 bases and J by 10 bases, and 23 bases separated the two germline ends. The CDR3 has 16 amino acids. Per the germline V gene, CDR1 is SGHDN and CDR2 is FVKESK.

This clone occurred once. The V and J genes are TRBV4-3 and TRBJ2-6; D is uncertain. V was trimmed by 0 bases and J by 1 base, leaving 10 bases between them. The CDR3 consists of 17 residues. Germline V lookup: CDR1 LGHNA, CDR2 YSLEER. The CDR3 DNA sequence: TGCGCCAGCAGCCAAGATTCGTCCCAGTCTGGGGCCAACGTCCTGACTTTC. It is translated as CASSQDSSQSGANVLTF.

V usage is TRBV20-1 and J usage is TRBJ2-7, with a tentative D call TRBD1 (6 bases). Trimming took off 0 bases at V and 6 bases at J, with 6 bases between the two ends. The length of the CDR3 is 11 residues. CDR1 is DFQATT and CDR2 is SNEGSKA in the germline V gene (reference sequence). CDR3 region: CSAREQGEQYF. CDR3 DNA: TGCAGTGCTAGAGAACAGGGCGAGCAGTACTTC.

The chain employs TRBV7-3 and TRBJ2-3; TRBD2 agrees at 7 bases. Germline V gene sequence: CDR1 SGHTA, CDR2 FQGTGA. This CDR3 has 13 residues. The V gene end was trimmed by 8 bases and the J gene end by 2 bases; junction bases not matched to a gene: 4. The CDR3, as DNA: TGTGCCAGCGCGGGAGCCCACACAGATACGCAGTATTTT. Its translation: CASAGAHTDTQYF.

The rearrangement uses TRBV5-1 and TRBJ1-2; 9 bases agree with TRBD1. CDR3 length: 15 residues. Germline CDR1 is SGHRS and CDR2 is YFSETQ. The J segment lost 4 bases and the V segment lost 3 bases, leaving 7 bases of the junction unmatched. CDR3 in DNA: TGCGCCAGCAGCTCGCCCACAGGGGGCAGCTATGGCTACACCTTC. Translation gives CASSSPTGGSYGYTF.

The CDR3 sequence: CASSAGLAVGEQYF. The CDR3 bases are TGTGCCAGCAGCGCGGGACTAGCGGTAGGCGAGCAGTACTTC. The rearrangement uses TRBV5-4 and TRBJ2-7; 11 bases map to TRBD2. The V and J ends lost 4 bases and 6 bases, in that order; junction bases with no gene match: 6. Germline values: CDR1 SGHNT, CDR2 YYREEE (reference sequence). This CDR3 comprises 14 residues. The full variable domain, completed using reference TRBV5-4 and TRBJ2-7, is ETGVTQSPTHLIKTRGQQVTLRCSSQSGHNTVSWYQQALGQGPQFIFQYYREEENGRGNFPPRFSGLQFPNYSSELNVNALELDDSALYLCASSAGLAVGEQYFGPGTRLTVT.

This chain links TRBV6-5 with TRBJ2-7; D unclear. The CDR3 is made up of 15 amino acids. Germline CDR1 MNHEY, CDR2 SVGAGI. V was cut by 0 bases and J by 2 bases, with 11 bases left in between. The CDR3 spells CASSYSVKVPYEQYF. Here the CDR3 DNA reads TGTGCCAGCAGTTACTCCGTGAAGGTTCCCTACGAGCAGTACTTC.

The rearrangement links TRBV9 to TRBJ2-6; D perhaps matches TRBD2 (6 bases). Trimming left V 4 bases short and J 7 bases short, with 27 bases between. The CDR3 is made up of 19 amino acids. CDR1 and CDR2 (germline): SGDLS, YYNGEE. The CDR3 nucleotides read TGTGCCAGCAGCCCTCCATTCAACTCGGTAGCGCGGGGAGCCAACGTCCTGACTTTC. This codes for CASSPPFNSVARGANVLTF. Full variable domain (outside the CDR3, taken from reference TRBV9 and TRBJ2-6): DSGVTQTPKHLITATGQRVTLRCSPRSGDLSVYWYQQSLDQGLQFLIQYYNGEERAKGNILERFSAQQFPDLHSELNLSSLELGDSALYFCASSPPFNSVARGANVLTFGAGSRLTVL.

V and J are TRBV5-1 and TRBJ2-1, with TRBD2 matching over 15 bases. Germline V gives CDR1 SGHRS, CDR2 YFSETQ. The J segment lost 4 bases and the V segment lost 2 bases, leaving 10 bases of the junction unmatched. The CDR3 is 19 amino acids. The CDR3 reads CASSLGLAGGPRRYNEQFF. The DNA for the CDR3 is TGCGCCAGCAGCTTAGGACTAGCGGGAGGGCCTAGACGTTACAATGAGCAGTTCTTC.

The chain is built from TRBV7-2 and TRBJ2-7; 7 nucleotides agree with TRBD2. The CDR3 is 16 residues long. Trimming cost V 0 bases and J 2 bases; bases outside gene matches: 7. Germline lookup yields CDR1 SGHTA and CDR2 FQGNSA. CDR3 DNA sequence: TGTGCCAGCAGCTTAGCTGGCTCCGGACTAGCCTACGAGCAGTACTTC. Encoded protein: CASSLAGSGLAYEQYF.

The rearrangement joins TRBV3-1 (or the pseudogene TRBV3-2) to TRBJ2-2; TRBD1 or TRBD2 may be the D gene (5 bases each). The V end was cut by 6 bases, the J end by 4 bases, with 18 bases between. The V gene's germline CDR1 is LGHDT and CDR2 YNNKEL (reference sequence). The CDR3 length is 16 residues. This CDR3 reads CASRIRGRDGTGELFF. The CDR3 bases are TGTGCCAGCAGAATTCGGGGCAGGGACGGCACCGGGGAGCTGTTTTTT.